The sample holds a few counts of the clone carrying this T cell receptor (beta chain). V shed 3 bases and J shed 2 bases, with 11 bases lying between them. The CDR3 extends over 15 amino acids. Germline CDR1 is KGHSH and CDR2 is LQKENI. The record originates from a study of shared clonotypes between healthy human individuals. Generated by immunoSEQ multiplex PCR, the TCRdb table keeps only in-frame clones and is missing some. The sample lists 850,000 to 1,200,000 clones; about 70% were seen once. This sequence originates from a young man in good health. The chain joins TRBV18 to TRBJ1-3; D is perhaps TRBD1 (5 bases). The material sequenced was memory CD4+ T cells sorted from blood. Regarding subset: CD45RA-negative fraction. The CDR3 sequence: CASSPPTVTGNTIYF. In DNA, the CDR3 is TGTGCCAGCTCACCGCCGACAGTTACTGGAAACACCATATATTTT.